Below are 22 T cell receptor beta chains sequenced from a single sample in a study of T-cell reconstitution after alpha-beta-depleted transplantation in children. TCRbeta library construction was performed incorporating unique molecular identifiers. TCRdb reprocessed the PCR reads with MiXCR, giving one entry per CDR3 protein. The data show over 150,000 distinct CDR3 sequences, with around 10% seen just once and 13% held by the top ten. This specimen was PBMCs, taken before TCRalphabeta/CD19-depleted stem cell transplant. These receptor sequences come from a boy aged 2-9 years with acute myeloid leukemia, due to receive a stem cell transplant.

This clonotype was counted at least ten times. V usage is TRBV20-1 and J usage is TRBJ2-1; 9 bases agree with TRBD2. The CDR3 length is 14 residues. Trimming cost V 1 base and J 2 bases; bases outside gene matches: 0. The germline V gene has CDR1 DFQATT and CDR2 SNEGSKA (reference sequence). The CDR3 loop reads CSARGLAAYNEQFF. DNA of the CDR3: TGCAGTGCTAGAGGACTAGCGGCCTACAATGAGCAGTTCTTC.

This clonotype has ten or more counts. This chain connects TRBV4-1 to TRBJ1-2; D gene ambiguous. The germline gives CDR1 MGHRA, CDR2 YSYEKL. V lost 0 bases and J 8 bases, leaving 13 bases between the germline ends. CDR3 length equals 14 residues. CDR3 DNA sequence: TGCGCCAGCAGCCAAGATTTTGGGCCCAAGGGCTACACCTTC. Translated: CASSQDFGPKGYTF.

This clonotype was recorded at least ten times. The chain is built from TRBV13 and TRBJ1-2; D call uncertain. The CDR3 covers 15 residues. Germline CDR1 and CDR2: PRHDT and FYEKMQ (reference sequence). V shed 1 base and J shed 4 bases, with 13 bases lying between them. DNA for the CDR3: TGTGCCAGCAGCTTAGTGTCCAAAAACCTCTATGGCTACACCTTC. It encodes CASSLVSKNLYGYTF.

This clonotype occurred many times. The chain employs TRBV5-1 and TRBJ1-2; 8 bases agree with TRBD1. Per germline, CDR1 SGHRS and CDR2 YFSETQ. The J segment lost 0 bases and the V segment lost 2 bases, leaving 3 bases of the junction unmatched. This CDR3 region has 15 residues. CDR3 sequence reads: CASSLRTGPNYGYTF. The CDR3 nucleotides read TGCGCCAGCAGCTTAAGGACAGGGCCTAACTATGGCTACACCTTC.

This clonotype was observed at least ten times. This is likely a read error, given that the CDR3 carries no conserved phenylalanine or tryptophan at its end. The chain links TRBV3-1 to TRBJ1-1, with D possibly being TRBD1 (5 bases). The ends were cut back, 4 bases at V and 1 base at J, with 10 bases in the middle. This CDR3 has 14 amino acids. Looked up from germline, CDR1 is LGHDT and CDR2 is YNNKEL (reference sequence). The DNA of the CDR3 is TGTGCCAGCAGCCCTACTACAGGGAACACTGAAGCTTTCCTT. This translates into CASSPTTGNTEAFL.

This clonotype was recorded at least ten times. The chain joins TRBV10-3 to TRBJ1-1; no clear D. This CDR3 spans 16 amino acids. The V and J ends lost 0 bases and 1 base respectively, with 12 bases between them. Germline CDR1 and CDR2: ENHRY and SYGVKD. CDR3 region: CAISESGWAGNTEAFF. The CDR3 nucleotides read TGTGCCATCAGTGAGTCGGGTTGGGCAGGGAACACTGAAGCTTTCTTT.

The chain combines TRBV3-1 with TRBJ2-3, with D possibly being TRBD1 (6 bases). Trimming stripped 11 bases from V and 0 bases from J, with 18 bases between. CDR1 and CDR2 (germline): LGHDT, YNNKEL (reference sequence). The CDR3 has 15 residues. CDR3 coding DNA: TGTGCCTGCTGCCAAGATAGGGGGAGCACAGATACGCAGTATTTT. Residues: CACCQDRGSTDTQYF.

This clonotype appeared many times. In nucleotides, the CDR3 is TGCAGTGCTAGAGATCTTCGGGGAGCGGGAAGGTACAATGAGCAGTTCTTC. Amino acid sequence: CSARDLRGAGRYNEQFF. V and J are TRBV20-1 and TRBJ2-1; 7 positions agree with TRBD2. This CDR3 is built from 17 residues. The V and J ends lost 0 bases and 4 bases, in that order; junction bases with no gene match: 12. CDR1 is DFQATT, CDR2 SNEGSKA, per germline (reference sequence).

This clonotype was observed at least ten times. The J gene is TRBJ2-1, the V gene TRBV14; no clear D. Trimming took 0 bases from V and 8 from J, leaving 5 bases between them. Germline V gene data show CDR1 as SGHDN and CDR2 as FVKESK. The CDR3 extends over 12 amino acids. The CDR3 DNA follows: TGTGCCAGCAGCCAAGATCCCTATGAGCAGTTCTTC. Its translation: CASSQDPYEQFF.

In this sample, this clonotype turned up many times. The chain is built from TRBV5-1 and TRBJ2-3, with 9 bases identical to TRBD2. With 3 bases clipped from V and 7 bases from J, the junction kept 12 bases outside the gene matches. CDR1 is SGHRS and CDR2 is YFSETQ in the germline V gene. CDR3 size: 16 residues. CDR3 coding DNA: TGCGCCAGCAGCTCTGGCGGAGGCGGGAGGGTTTATACGCAGTATTTT. The encoded protein is CASSSGGGGRVYTQYF.

At least ten counts were recorded for this clonotype. The J gene is TRBJ1-1, the V gene TRBV2; possibly TRBD1 for D (5 bases). Germline V gene sequence: CDR1 SNHLY, CDR2 FYNNEI. Trimming stripped 6 bases from V and 1 base from J, with 9 bases between. This CDR3 is built from 13 residues. The CDR3 reads CASSWDGNTEAFF. The CDR3 region has the DNA TGTGCCAGCAGCTGGGACGGGAACACTGAAGCTTTCTTT.

This clonotype was seen a handful of times. The J gene is TRBJ2-7, the V gene TRBV4-2, with unresolved D. The V end lost 0 bases, the J end lost 5 bases, and 14 bases lay between the germline ends. Germline V gene data show CDR1 as LGHNA and CDR2 as YNFKEQ. CDR3 size: 15 residues. The CDR3: CASSQEPRASHEQYF. The CDR3 DNA is TGTGCCAGCAGCCAAGAGCCGCGAGCGAGCCACGAGCAGTACTTC.

The chain joins TRBV9 to TRBJ2-3; weak D call: TRBD2 (5 bases). The germline V gene has CDR1 SGDLS and CDR2 YYNGEE. CDR3 length equals 15 residues. V was trimmed by 1 base and J by 4 bases, leaving 13 bases between them. CDR3 region: CASSVLKEGPDTQYF. The CDR3 coding sequence is TGTGCCAGCAGCGTACTGAAAGAGGGTCCAGATACGCAGTATTTT.

This clonotype was recorded many times. This chain uses TRBV7-8 with TRBJ2-5; D uncertain. There are 14 residues in the CDR3. V dropped 5 bases and J dropped 3 bases, with 13 bases sitting between them. CDR1 and CDR2 (germline): SGHVS, FQNEAQ. CDR3 bases: TGTGCCAGCAGCAACTACGATCCGAAAGAGACCCAGTACTTC. It is translated as CASSNYDPKETQYF.

This clonotype was seen many times. The genes are TRBV7-2 and TRBJ2-4; tentative D call: TRBD1 (6 bases). Germline V gives CDR1 SGHTA, CDR2 FQGNSA. Trimming removed 1 base at V and 12 bases at J, with 13 bases between. There are 13 residues in the CDR3. CDR3 residues: CASSLDQTGPQYF. DNA of the CDR3: TGTGCCAGCAGCTTAGACCAGACAGGCCCTCAGTACTTC.

This clonotype turned up a few times. The rearrangement uses TRBV5-6 and TRBJ2-2, with a weak D call TRBD2 (5 bases). V was pared by 3 bases and J by 7 bases, with 16 bases between. CDR3 length equals 15 residues. CDR1 SGHDT and CDR2 YYEEEE come from the germline V gene. Here the CDR3 DNA reads TGTGCCAGCAGCTCGATTGATGGACGGGGCGGGGAGCTGTTTTTT. Protein product: CASSSIDGRGGELFF.

This clonotype was detected a few times. This chain links TRBV12-5 with TRBJ2-1, with TRBD2 identical over 8 bases. The ends lost 3 bases at V and 4 bases at J; junction bases unmatched: 2. The CDR3 has 14 amino acids. CDR1 LGHNT and CDR2 FRNRAP come from the germline V gene. CDR3: CASGLSGSYNEQFF. The CDR3 DNA sequence: TGTGCTAGTGGTTTAAGCGGGAGTTACAATGAGCAGTTCTTC.

This clonotype was seen many times. The J gene is TRBJ2-3, the V gene TRBV15, with TRBD2 as a possible D gene (7 bases). Trimming removed 8 bases from V and 1 base from J, with 16 bases in between. This CDR3 is 15 amino acids long. Germline V gene lookup returns CDR1 LNHNV and CDR2 YYDKDF (reference sequence). The CDR3 DNA is TGTGCCACCGGGAGGGGGAAATATGGCACAGATACGCAGTATTTT. This gives the protein CATGRGKYGTDTQYF.

This clonotype was observed at least ten times. This rearrangement joins TRBV19 to TRBJ2-2; D remains unclear. Between the trimmed V and J ends, which lost 2 bases and 2 bases, there was a span of 6 bases. The CDR3 extends over 14 amino acids. Per the germline V gene, CDR1 is LNHDA and CDR2 is SQIVND (reference sequence). The CDR3 DNA is TGTGCCAGTAGTATACAGCATAACACCGGGGAGCTGTTTTTT. Its translation: CASSIQHNTGELFF.

This clonotype was counted at least ten times. This sequence joins TRBV28 and TRBJ2-7; D call uncertain. V lost 4 bases to trimming and J lost 0 bases, with 4 bases between them. CDR1 is MDHEN, CDR2 SYDVKM, per germline. The CDR3 length is 12 residues. In DNA form, the CDR3 reads TGTGCCAGCAGTTACTACTCCTACGAGCAGTACTTC. As protein: CASSYYSYEQYF.

Many counts were recorded for this clonotype. The gene calls are TRBV5-1 and TRBJ2-1, with unresolved D. Germline V gene data show CDR1 as SGHRS and CDR2 as YFSETQ. Trimming left V 0 bases short and J 3 bases short, with 4 bases between. The CDR3 runs 13 residues. This CDR3 reads CASSLGNYNEQFF. DNA of the CDR3: TGCGCCAGCAGCTTGGGGAACTACAATGAGCAGTTCTTC. The variable domain in full, completed from reference TRBV5-1 and TRBJ2-1, reads KAGVTQTPRYLIKTRGQQVTLSCSPISGHRSVSWYQQTPGQGLQFLFEYFSETQRNKGNFPGRFSGRQFSNSRSEMNVSTLELGDSALYLCASSLGNYNEQFFGPGTRLTVL.

As for this clonotype: Being one base from a much bigger clone, this may be a read error. CDR3 region: CSATDFRGTSGNTIYF. DNA of the CDR3: TGCAGTGCTACAGATTTTAGGGGAACTTCTGGAAACACCATATATTTT. The chain uses TRBV20-1 and TRBJ1-3; a possible D gene is TRBD1 (5 bases). Per germline, CDR1 DFQATT and CDR2 SNEGSKA (reference sequence). The V end lost 4 bases, the J end lost 1 base, and 17 bases lay between the germline ends. This CDR3 is built from 16 residues.